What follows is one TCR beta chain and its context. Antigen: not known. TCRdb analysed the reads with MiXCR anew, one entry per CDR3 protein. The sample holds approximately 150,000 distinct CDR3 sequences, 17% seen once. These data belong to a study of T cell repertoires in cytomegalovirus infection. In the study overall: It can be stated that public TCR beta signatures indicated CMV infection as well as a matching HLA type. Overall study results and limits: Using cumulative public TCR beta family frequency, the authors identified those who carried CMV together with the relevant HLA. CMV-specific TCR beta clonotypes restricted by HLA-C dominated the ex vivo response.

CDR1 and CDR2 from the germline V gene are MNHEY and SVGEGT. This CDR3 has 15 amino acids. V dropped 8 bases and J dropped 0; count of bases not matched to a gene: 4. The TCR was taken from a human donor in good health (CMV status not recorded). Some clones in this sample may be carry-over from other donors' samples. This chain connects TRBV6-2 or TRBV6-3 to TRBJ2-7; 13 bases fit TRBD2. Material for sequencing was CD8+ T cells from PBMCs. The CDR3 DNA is TGTGCCAGCTCATGGACTAGCGGGAGCTCCTACGAGCAGTACTTC. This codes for CASSWTSGSSYEQYF.